This record concerns one T cell receptor (beta chain) sequence. These data originate in a study of T-cell reconstitution after alpha-beta-depleted transplantation in children. During its preparation, the TCRbeta library received unique molecular identifiers. Via MiXCR, TCRdb re-called the PCR reads, giving one row per CDR3 protein. The data contain some 500,000 distinct CDR3 sequences, 30% to 35% of them seen just once; the ten biggest clones take up less than 2.5%. The CDR3 is 13 residues long. V lost 8 bases and J lost 5; bases outside the gene matches: 6. The germline CDR1 and CDR2 sequences are SQVTM and ANQGSEA.

The source was PBMCs from the stem cell graft donor, collected from the stem cell graft. The chain joins TRBV29-1 to TRBJ2-1, with 10 bases fitting TRBD2. The clonotype was recovered from a human donor who donated a stem cell graft to a child with aplastic anemia. The CDR3 loop reads CSLGTSVNNEQFF. In DNA form, the CDR3 reads TGCAGCCTCGGGACTAGCGTAAACAATGAGCAGTTCTTC.